The 12 T cell receptor beta chains listed next were all sequenced from one sample in a study of cytomegalovirus exposure and HLA in healthy donors. Vbeta (60) and Jbeta (13) primers were used in the PCR. Only in-frame clones appear in the TCRdb table, and some are missing; sequencing was by immunoSEQ multiplex PCR. The table has around 150,000 clones, around three quarters seen once; the top ten hold 6% to 7.5%. Sequenced material: PBMCs. The receptors stem from a man aged 40-49 years in good health and CMV-seropositive.

The gene calls are TRBV29-1 and TRBJ1-1, with 7 nucleotides matching TRBD1. The CDR3 is 12 residues long. J was trimmed by 7 bases and V by 7 bases; bases with no gene match: 9. The germline CDR1 and CDR2 sequences are SQVTM and ANQGSEA. The CDR3 DNA follows: TGCAGCGCCCTAAACAGGGGTTTTGAAGCTTTCTTT. As protein: CSALNRGFEAFF.

This clone was recorded only once. The chain joins TRBV10-2 to TRBJ2-1; TRBD2 matches 11 bases. This CDR3 has 14 residues. J lost 3 bases, V lost 6 bases, and 1 base had no gene match. Germline V gene data show CDR1 as WSHSY and CDR2 as SAAADI. CDR3 loop: CASRLAGDYNEQFF. The CDR3 coding sequence is TGCGCCAGCAGACTAGCGGGGGACTACAATGAGCAGTTCTTC.

The chain recombines TRBV30 with TRBJ1-2; D not certain. The germline V and J ends were trimmed by 5 bases and 6 bases, with 13 bases remaining between them. Germline V gene data show CDR1 as GTSNPN and CDR2 as SVGIG (reference sequence). The CDR3 runs to 12 residues. CDR3 DNA sequence: TGTGCCTGGGCGATTCGACTCAATGGCTACACCTTC. Its translation is CAWAIRLNGYTF. The entire variable domain, with the rest obtained from reference TRBV30 and TRBJ1-2, is as follows: SQTIHQWPATLVQPVGSPLSLECTVEGTSNPNLYWYRQAAGRGLQLLFYSVGIGQISSEVPQNLSASRPQDRQFILSSKKLLLSDSGFYLCAWAIRLNGYTFGSGTRLTVV.

This clone was counted a few times. The chain uses TRBV4-1 and TRBJ2-7, with 12 positions matching TRBD2. Germline V gene sequence: CDR1 MGHRA, CDR2 YSYEKL. CDR3 length equals 17 residues. The V and J ends lost 4 bases and 2 bases, in that order; junction bases with no gene match: 9. CDR3 in DNA: TGCGCCAGCAGCCGAGGCGGACTAGCGGGATCCCCCTACGAGCAGTACTTC. This sequence encodes CASSRGGLAGSPYEQYF.

The chain uses TRBV2 and TRBJ1-6, with D possibly matching TRBD1 (6 bases). The CDR3 covers 14 residues. V dropped 3 bases and J dropped 7 bases, with 10 bases sitting between them. Germline loops: CDR1 SNHLY, CDR2 FYNNEI. CDR3 region: CASSDRGANSPLHF. The CDR3, as DNA: TGTGCCAGCAGTGACAGGGGAGCGAATTCACCCCTCCACTTT.

The chain couples TRBV12-5 to TRBJ2-3, with a weak D call TRBD1 (5 bases). In germline, CDR1 is LGHNT, CDR2 FRNRAP. V lost 0 bases and J lost 1, with 14 bases in between. The length of the CDR3 is 17 residues. CDR3 sequence: CASGLVPTGSGTDTQYF. CDR3 nucleotide sequence: TGTGCTAGTGGTTTGGTACCCACAGGCTCCGGCACAGATACGCAGTATTTT.

This clone was counted a single time. The chain is built from TRBV6-4 and TRBJ2-6; D not resolved. Germline lookup yields CDR1 MRHNA and CDR2 SNTAGT. V was trimmed by 6 bases and J by 0 bases, leaving 9 bases between them. CDR3 size: 15 residues. Written as DNA, the CDR3 is TGTGCCAGCAGGCCTCCGGGCTCTGGGGCCAACGTCCTGACTTTC. This translates into CASRPPGSGANVLTF.

The sample holds one count of this clone. CDR3 sequence reads: CASSRGRFINEQFF. CDR3 DNA sequence: TGCGCCAGCAGCCGGGGCAGGTTTATCAATGAGCAGTTCTTC. The chain is built from TRBV4-1 and TRBJ2-1, with TRBD1 as a possible D gene (5 bases). Germline loops: CDR1 MGHRA, CDR2 YSYEKL. V was shortened by 4 bases and J by 6 bases, with 13 bases between the two germline ends. CDR3 length equals 14 residues.

The rearrangement joins TRBV5-1 to TRBJ2-5; maybe TRBD1 (6 bases). CDR3 length equals 13 residues. Germline-derived CDR1 and CDR2 are SGHRS and YFSETQ. V was shortened by 1 base and J by 7 bases, with 11 bases between the two germline ends. CDR3 sequence: CASSLIQGGTQYF. The CDR3 DNA sequence: TGCGCCAGCAGCTTGATACAGGGTGGGACCCAGTACTTC.

The chain combines TRBV5-1 with TRBJ1-2, with 7 bases lining up with TRBD1. The length of the CDR3 is 15 residues. With 4 bases clipped from V and 2 bases from J, the junction kept 8 bases outside the gene matches. CDR1 is SGHRS and CDR2 is YFSETQ in the germline V gene. The CDR3 reads CASSLHGTANYGYTF. CDR3 nucleotides: TGCGCCAGCAGCCTCCACGGGACAGCCAACTATGGCTACACCTTC.

This sequence joins TRBV20-1 and TRBJ1-1; D gene ambiguous. In germline, CDR1 is DFQATT, CDR2 SNEGSKA (reference sequence). The CDR3 loop spans 11 amino acids. V was cut by 6 bases and J by 1 base, with 6 bases left in between. DNA for the CDR3: TGCAGTGCAAGACAGAACACTGAAGCTTTCTTT. This sequence encodes CSARQNTEAFF.

This rearrangement joins TRBV19 to TRBJ1-5, with 9 bases aligning to TRBD1. CDR3 length: 17 amino acids. Germline values: CDR1 LNHDA, CDR2 SQIVND (reference sequence). The V segment lost 3 bases and the J segment 1 base; nucleotides outside the gene matches: 7. The CDR3 region has the DNA TGTGCCAGTAGTATTACAGGGGGCGCGGGAAGCAATCAGCCCCAGCATTTT. This translates into CASSITGGAGSNQPQHF.